This T cell receptor beta chain derives from a study of shared T cell receptors in the human thymus. Trimming left V 4 bases short and J 7 bases short, with 11 bases between. Germline CDR1 and CDR2: MNHEY and SMNVEV (reference sequence). The CDR3 sequence is 13 residues long. The assay was immunoSEQ multiplex PCR, and TCRdb's table has in-frame clones only and misses some. The top ten clones hold 0.0095% to 0.012% of a sample with some 700,000 clones, approximately 88% of them seen once. A further study also used this sample, focusing on human thymus T cells. Per that paper: It was from resections taken during corrective heart surgery that the thymus tissue came.

V is TRBV27 and J is TRBJ1-5, with a tentative D call TRBD1 (6 bases). The specimen sequenced was thymocytes. The clonotype comes from a boy under two years old with a congenital heart defect. CDR3 region: CASSWTVGQPQHF. Written as DNA, the CDR3 is TGTGCCAGCAGTTGGACAGTGGGCCAGCCCCAGCATTTT.